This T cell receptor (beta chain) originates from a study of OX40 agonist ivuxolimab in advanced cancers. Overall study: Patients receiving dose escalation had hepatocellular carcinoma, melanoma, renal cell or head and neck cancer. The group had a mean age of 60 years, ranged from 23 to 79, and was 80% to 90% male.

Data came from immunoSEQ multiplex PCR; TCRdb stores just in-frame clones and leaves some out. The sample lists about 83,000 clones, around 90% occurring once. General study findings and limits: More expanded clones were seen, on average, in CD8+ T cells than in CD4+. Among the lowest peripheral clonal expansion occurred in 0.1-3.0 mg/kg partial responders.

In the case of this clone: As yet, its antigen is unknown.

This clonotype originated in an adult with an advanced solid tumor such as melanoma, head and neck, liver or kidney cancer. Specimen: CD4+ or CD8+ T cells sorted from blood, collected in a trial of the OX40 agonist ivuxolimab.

CDR3 DNA: TGTGCCAGCTCACCCTCAGCGGGAGCGGAAGAGACCCAGTACTTC. Translation gives CASSPSAGAEETQYF. V gene TRBV18 combines with J gene TRBJ2-5; 8 bases map to TRBD2. Per the germline V gene, CDR1 is KGHSH and CDR2 is LQKENI. The CDR3 is made up of 15 amino acids. Trimming cost V 3 bases and J 3 bases; bases outside gene matches: 6.